The next 19 T cell receptor beta chains were all read from a single sample in a study of T cell responses to AZD1222 COVID-19 vaccine. Assay used: immunoSEQ multiplex PCR; TCRdb lists only in-frame clones, some missing. This sample has 120,000 to 150,000 clones, with roughly 90% found just once. The source material was peripheral blood, sampled on day 0 of AZD1222 vaccination. These receptors were taken from an adult in good health.

The chain recombines TRBV7-2 with TRBJ1-3; D remains unclear. Trimming took off 5 bases at V and 0 bases at J, with 11 bases between the two ends. CDR3 size: 15 residues. Germline CDR1 and CDR2: SGHTA and FQGNSA. CDR3 DNA sequence: TGTGCCAGCAGCCCAGGACGGAACTCTGGAAACACCATATATTTT. It yields the protein CASSPGRNSGNTIYF.

The genes are TRBV5-1 and TRBJ2-1, with D perhaps assigned TRBD1 or TRBD2 (6 bases each). V was shortened by 0 bases and J by 8 bases, with 15 bases between the two germline ends. The CDR3 length is 15 residues. The germline V gene has CDR1 SGHRS and CDR2 YFSETQ. The CDR3 sequence is CASSLEPGGWDEQFF. CDR3 coding DNA: TGCGCCAGCAGCTTGGAACCCGGGGGCTGGGATGAGCAGTTCTTC.

This sequence joins TRBV11-3 and TRBJ2-3; the match to TRBD1 covers 8 bases. J was trimmed by 2 bases and V by 6 bases; bases with no gene match: 7. CDR1 and CDR2 from the germline V gene are SGHNT and YENEEA. CDR3 length: 15 residues. The CDR3 protein is CASRGDRLTTDTQYF. CDR3 DNA sequence: TGTGCCAGCAGAGGGGACAGGCTGACCACAGATACGCAGTATTTT.

This clone is termed medium-sized. The chain links TRBV6-5 to TRBJ2-7; TRBD1 is a possible D gene (5 bases). The CDR3 runs 12 residues. Trimming stripped 6 bases from V and 3 bases from J, with 9 bases between. CDR1 and CDR2 from the germline V gene are MNHEY and SVGAGI. The CDR3 sequence: CASSLDNYEQYF. CDR3 bases: TGTGCCAGCAGCCTGGACAACTACGAGCAGTACTTC.

The chain uses TRBV3-1 (or the pseudogene TRBV3-2) and TRBJ2-7; D unresolved. V lost 5 bases to trimming and J lost 4 bases, with 9 bases between them. In germline, CDR1 is LGHDT, CDR2 YNNKEL (reference sequence). The CDR3 spans 12 residues. The CDR3: CASSVRSYEQYF. In DNA, the CDR3 is TGTGCCAGCAGCGTCCGGTCATACGAGCAGTACTTC.

The chain is built from TRBV28 and TRBJ1-6, with a possible D match to TRBD1 (6 bases). Germline V lookup: CDR1 MDHEN, CDR2 SYDVKM. The CDR3 sequence is 14 residues long. Trimming removed 6 bases from V and 8 bases from J, with 14 bases in between. DNA of the CDR3: TGTGCCAGCAGGGACAGACCGGACTATTCACCCCTCCACTTT. This gives the protein CASRDRPDYSPLHF. Full variable domain (remainder filled in from reference TRBV28 and TRBJ1-6): DVKVTQSSRYLVKRTGEKVFLECVQDMDHENMFWYRQDPGLGLRLIYFSYDVKMKEKGDIPEGYSVSREKKERFSLILESASTNQTSMYLCASRDRPDYSPLHFGNGTRLTVT.

CDR3 sequence reads: CASSIIRGRGNEKLFF. In DNA form, the CDR3 reads TGTGCCAGTAGTATCATCAGGGGGCGGGGTAATGAAAAACTGTTTTTT. The rearrangement uses TRBV19 and TRBJ1-4, with 8 bases matching TRBD1. Trimming took 3 bases from V and 4 from J; bases not matched to a gene: 7. Germline V gives CDR1 LNHDA, CDR2 SQIVND (reference sequence). The CDR3 spans 16 residues.

This clone showed up just once. The chain couples TRBV7-6 to TRBJ2-5; maybe TRBD1 (6 bases). Trimming shortened V by 5 bases and J by 1 base, and 17 bases separated the two germline ends. The CDR3 runs to 16 residues. In germline, CDR1 is SGHVS, CDR2 FNYEAQ. The CDR3 reads CASSPLPDSSQETQYF. In nucleotides, the CDR3 is TGTGCCAGCAGCCCATTACCGGACAGCAGCCAAGAGACCCAGTACTTC.

V is TRBV28 and J is TRBJ2-5; D may be TRBD1 or TRBD2 (6 bases each). CDR1 is MDHEN, CDR2 SYDVKM, per germline. The CDR3 length is 16 residues. V was clipped by 7 bases and J by 5 bases, with 23 bases between them. CDR3 loop: CASTPNLGGAAETQYF. In nucleotides, the CDR3 is TGTGCCAGCACCCCTAATTTGGGGGGCGCAGCGGAGACCCAGTACTTC.

The V and J genes are TRBV27 and TRBJ2-5; D is tentatively TRBD1 or TRBD2 (6 bases each). The germline V gene has CDR1 MNHEY and CDR2 SMNVEV (reference sequence). CDR3 length: 15 residues. V was shortened by 1 base and J by 6 bases, with 15 bases between the two germline ends. CDR3: CASSLLRGERQTQYF. CDR3 sequence (DNA): TGTGCCAGCAGTTTATTGAGGGGGGAGAGGCAGACCCAGTACTTC.

V usage is TRBV5-6 and J usage is TRBJ2-5, with D possibly TRBD2 on 5 matching bases. The CDR3 spans 16 residues. V gave up 2 bases and J gave up 5 bases, with 19 bases separating them. Germline values: CDR1 SGHDT, CDR2 YYEEEE. This CDR3 is CASSLRTSPNRETQYF. The DNA of the CDR3 is TGTGCCAGCAGCTTACGCACTAGTCCTAACCGGGAGACCCAGTACTTC.

The rearrangement joins TRBV2 to TRBJ2-5, with 8 nucleotides matching TRBD1. Trimming cost V 6 bases and J 3 bases; bases outside gene matches: 9. Germline CDR1 is SNHLY and CDR2 is FYNNEI. The CDR3 loop spans 15 amino acids. DNA for the CDR3: TGTGCCAGCAGCCTCCGGACAGGGCCTAAAGAGACCCAGTACTTC. It codes for CASSLRTGPKETQYF.

The chain employs TRBV4-1 and TRBJ1-5; D call uncertain. Trimming stripped 5 bases from V and 1 base from J, with 6 bases between. CDR1 is MGHRA and CDR2 is YSYEKL in the germline V gene. The CDR3 is 13 residues long. The CDR3: CASSEQSNQPQHF. CDR3 DNA: TGCGCCAGCAGCGAGCAGAGCAATCAGCCCCAGCATTTT.

In regard to this clone: Other DNA sequences in the sample encode the same CDR3. The genes are TRBV7-3 and TRBJ1-2, with 8 nucleotides matching TRBD1. The J segment lost 2 bases and the V segment lost 5 bases, leaving 4 bases of the junction unmatched. The CDR3 is 14 residues long. Germline assignment: CDR1 SGHTA and CDR2 FQGTGA. The CDR3 region has the DNA TGTGCCAGCAGCCGAGGACAGGGAAACTATGGCTACACCTTC. This codes for CASSRGQGNYGYTF.

The V and J genes are TRBV19 and TRBJ1-1; D is possibly TRBD1 (5 bases). The germline V and J ends were trimmed by 5 bases and 5 bases, with 9 bases remaining between them. This CDR3 spans 12 amino acids. Germline assignment: CDR1 LNHDA and CDR2 SQIVND (reference sequence). The CDR3: CASSSRGTEAFF. The CDR3 DNA is TGTGCCAGTAGTTCGAGGGGTACTGAAGCTTTCTTT. The full variable domain, with the rest looked up from reference TRBV19 and TRBJ1-1, is DGGITQSPKYLFRKEGQNVTLSCEQNLNHDAMYWYRQDPGQGLRLIYYSQIVNDFQKGDIAEGYSVSREKKESFPLTVTSAQKNPTAFYLCASSSRGTEAFFGQGTRLTVV.

The CDR3 bases are TGTGCCAGCAGCAGACAGGGGGTAGATACGCAGTATTTT. Translating gives CASSRQGVDTQYF. The rearrangement joins TRBV7-2 to TRBJ2-3, with 9 bases fitting TRBD1. The CDR3 spans 13 residues. Germline CDR1 reads SGHTA; CDR2 reads FQGNSA. V shed 5 bases, J shed 5 bases, and the junction held 2 bases outside the gene matches.

The chain has TRBV5-4 and TRBJ2-7, with D hard to call. Trimming stripped 4 bases from V and 2 bases from J, with 13 bases between. The V gene's germline CDR1 is SGHNT and CDR2 YYREEE (reference sequence). The CDR3 covers 14 residues. The CDR3 nucleotides read TGTGCCAGCAGCCCCGGGCCGACGACCTACGAGCAGTACTTC. Encoded protein: CASSPGPTTYEQYF.

The chain couples TRBV28 to TRBJ2-1, with D unclear. The CDR3 extends over 13 amino acids. Trimming took off 8 bases at V and 2 bases at J, with 10 bases between the two ends. Germline CDR1 reads MDHEN; CDR2 reads SYDVKM. The CDR3 nucleotides are TGTGCCAGCGGGTTGTTGACCTACAATGAGCAGTTCTTC. The encoded protein is CASGLLTYNEQFF.

V is TRBV4-3 and J is TRBJ2-2; D is unclear. Per germline, CDR1 LGHNA and CDR2 YSLEER. CDR3 size: 15 residues. Trimming cost V 0 bases and J 2 bases, with 7 bases left between them. The CDR3 sequence: CASSQEVSNTGELFF. The CDR3 DNA reads TGCGCCAGCAGCCAAGAAGTCAGCAACACCGGGGAGCTGTTTTTT.